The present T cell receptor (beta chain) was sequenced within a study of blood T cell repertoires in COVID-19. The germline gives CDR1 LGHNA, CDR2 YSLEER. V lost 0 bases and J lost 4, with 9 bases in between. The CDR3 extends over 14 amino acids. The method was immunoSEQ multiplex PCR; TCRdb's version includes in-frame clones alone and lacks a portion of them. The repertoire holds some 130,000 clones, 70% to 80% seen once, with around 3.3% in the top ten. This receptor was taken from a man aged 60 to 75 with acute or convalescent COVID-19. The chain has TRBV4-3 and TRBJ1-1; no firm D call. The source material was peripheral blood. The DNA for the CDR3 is TGCGCCAGCAGCCAAGAAGGACGGGGCACTGAAGCTTTCTTT. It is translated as CASSQEGRGTEAFF.